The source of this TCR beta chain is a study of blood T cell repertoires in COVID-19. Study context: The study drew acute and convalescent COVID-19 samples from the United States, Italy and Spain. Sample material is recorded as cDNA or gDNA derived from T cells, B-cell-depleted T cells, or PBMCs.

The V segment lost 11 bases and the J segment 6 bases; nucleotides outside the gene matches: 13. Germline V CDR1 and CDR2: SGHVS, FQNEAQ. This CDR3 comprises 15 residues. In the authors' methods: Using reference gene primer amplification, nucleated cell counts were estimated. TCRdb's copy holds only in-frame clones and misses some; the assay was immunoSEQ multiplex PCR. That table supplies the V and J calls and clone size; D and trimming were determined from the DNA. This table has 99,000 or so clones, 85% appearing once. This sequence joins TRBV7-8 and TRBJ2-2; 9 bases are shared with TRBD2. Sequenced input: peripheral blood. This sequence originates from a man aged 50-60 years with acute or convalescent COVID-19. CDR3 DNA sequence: TGTGCCTCACCCCCGCCTAGCGGGGATCCCGGGGAGCTGTTTTTT. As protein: CASPPPSGDPGELFF.